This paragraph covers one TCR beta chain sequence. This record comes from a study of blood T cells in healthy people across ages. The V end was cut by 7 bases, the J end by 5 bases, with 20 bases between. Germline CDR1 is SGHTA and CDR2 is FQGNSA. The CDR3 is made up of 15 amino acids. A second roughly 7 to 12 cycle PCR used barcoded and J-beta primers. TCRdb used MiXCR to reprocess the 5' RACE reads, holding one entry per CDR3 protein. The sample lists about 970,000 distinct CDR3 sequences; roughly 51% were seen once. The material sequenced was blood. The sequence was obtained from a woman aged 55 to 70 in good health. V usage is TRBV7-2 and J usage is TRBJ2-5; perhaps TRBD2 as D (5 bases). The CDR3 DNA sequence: TGTGCCAGCACGCCCAGGATCGGAGGAGTCGAGACCCAGTACTTC. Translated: CASTPRIGGVETQYF.